This T cell receptor (beta chain) was sequenced in a study of blood T cells in healthy people across ages. Sample-barcoded 5' priming and a J-beta primer mix drove a second PCR of about 6 to 12 cycles. TCRdb reanalysed the 5' RACE reads using MiXCR and keeps one entry per CDR3 protein. Seen here are 800,000 or so distinct CDR3 sequences, 46% observed once, and the top ten hold 15% to 20%. The germline CDR1 and CDR2 sequences are LGHNA and YNFKEQ. The CDR3 is 14 amino acids. Material for sequencing was blood. This sequence was found in a man at least 80 years old in good health. The chain combines TRBV4-2 with TRBJ2-1; TRBD2 agrees at 8 bases. The J call may be faulty, since TRBJ2-7 better matches the DNA end. Written as DNA, the CDR3 is TGTGCCAGCAGCCAGAGCCTAGCGGGTTACGAGCAGTACTTC. Protein sequence: CASSQSLAGYEQYF.